The 24 T cell receptor beta chains in this list originate from one sample, sequenced in a study of blood T cell repertoires in COVID-19. The method was immunoSEQ multiplex PCR; TCRdb's version includes in-frame clones alone and lacks a portion of them. The table records roughly 280,000 clones, about 86% of them present only once. Sample: peripheral blood. The receptors were gathered from a man between 18 and 29 years old with active or convalescent COVID-19.

The rearrangement joins TRBV4-1 to TRBJ1-5; D may be TRBD1 (6 bases). Per the germline V gene, CDR1 is MGHRA and CDR2 is YSYEKL. The CDR3 has 15 residues. V lost 8 bases, J lost 0 bases, and 14 bases lay in between. CDR3 DNA sequence: TGCGCCAGCGCTAAGGGACATACTAGCAATCAGCCCCAGCATTTT. Translation gives CASAKGHTSNQPQHF.

The rearrangement uses TRBV2 and TRBJ2-6, with 11 nucleotides matching TRBD2. CDR3 length equals 20 residues. Germline CDR1 reads SNHLY; CDR2 reads FYNNEI. V lost 3 bases and J lost 2; bases outside the gene matches: 12. The CDR3 DNA reads TGTGCCAGCAGTGATGCCCTAGCGGGGGGTATGACTCCTGGGGCCAACGTCCTGACTTTC. It encodes CASSDALAGGMTPGANVLTF.

The CDR3 loop is CASRRLAEETQYF. In nucleotides, the CDR3 is TGTGCCAGCAGACGACTAGCGGAAGAGACCCAGTACTTC. The chain couples TRBV7-2 to TRBJ2-5, with 9 nucleotides matching TRBD2. The CDR3 is 13 residues long. V shed 6 bases, J shed 3 bases, and the junction held 2 bases outside the gene matches. The germline gives CDR1 SGHTA, CDR2 FQGNSA.

This clone was counted once. The chain links TRBV10-2 to TRBJ2-2; 9 bases agree with TRBD1. Germline-derived CDR1 and CDR2 are WSHSY and SAAADI. The CDR3 is 14 amino acids. V was clipped by 7 bases and J by 7 bases; unmatched bases: 7. CDR3 protein: CASTETGGIGELFF. In DNA form, the CDR3 reads TGCGCCAGCACCGAAACAGGGGGCATCGGGGAGCTGTTTTTT.

The gene calls are TRBV7-9 and TRBJ2-5, with no clear D. V dropped 2 bases and J dropped 5 bases, with 12 bases sitting between them. Germline loops: CDR1 SEHNR, CDR2 FQNEAQ (reference sequence). The CDR3 is made up of 14 amino acids. The chain's CDR3 is CASSLSSFRETQYF. The DNA of the CDR3 is TGTGCCAGCAGCTTAAGTTCTTTTCGGGAGACCCAGTACTTC. The complete variable domain, with remaining parts taken from reference TRBV7-9 and TRBJ2-5, reads DTGVSQNPRHKITKRGQNVTFRCDPISEHNRLYWYRQTLGQGPEFLTYFQNEAQLEKSRLLSDRFSAERPKGSFSTLEIQRTEQGDSAMYLCASSLSSFRETQYFGPGTRLLVL.

This clone was observed many times. This chain connects TRBV7-2 to TRBJ1-1; tentative D call: TRBD1 (6 bases). The germline V gene has CDR1 SGHTA and CDR2 FQGNSA. Trimming took off 3 bases at V and 5 bases at J, with 16 bases between the two ends. The CDR3 extends over 15 amino acids. The CDR3, as DNA: TGTGCCAGCAGCTTCTCAGGGACATCCAAGACTGAAGCTTTCTTT. Translation: CASSFSGTSKTEAFF. Based on the CDR3 plus reference TRBV7-2 and TRBJ1-1, the full variable domain is GAGVSQSPSNKVTEKGKDVELRCDPISGHTALYWYRQSLGQGLEFLIYFQGNSAPDKSGLPSDRFSAERTGGSVSTLTIQRTQQEDSAVYLCASSFSGTSKTEAFFGQGTRLTVV.

This clone was detected only once. The chain has TRBV5-4 and TRBJ2-2, with D uncertain. V lost 0 bases and J lost 6, with 9 bases in between. The CDR3 sequence is 14 residues long. Germline CDR1 is SGHNT and CDR2 is YYREEE (reference sequence). CDR3 in amino acids: CASSLAVSSGELFF. The DNA of the CDR3 is TGTGCCAGCAGCTTGGCCGTGAGTTCCGGGGAGCTGTTTTTT. The full variable domain, with the rest looked up from reference TRBV5-4 and TRBJ2-2, is ETGVTQSPTHLIKTRGQQVTLRCSSQSGHNTVSWYQQALGQGPQFIFQYYREEENGRGNFPPRFSGLQFPNYSSELNVNALELDDSALYLCASSLAVSSGELFFGEGSRLTVL.

The rearrangement links TRBV6-5 to TRBJ2-3; D gene unclear. CDR3 length: 12 amino acids. The germline V gene encodes CDR1 MNHEY and CDR2 SVGAGI. The V end lost 7 bases, the J end lost 0 bases, and 5 bases lay between the germline ends. The CDR3 loop is CASISSTDTQYF. DNA of the CDR3: TGTGCCAGCATCTCGAGCACAGATACGCAGTATTTT.

This clone was seen a single time. The chain joins TRBV9 to TRBJ1-1, with D tentatively TRBD1 (5 bases). The V gene lost 4 bases and the J gene lost 2 bases, with 9 bases spanning the gap. CDR1 and CDR2 from the germline V gene are SGDLS and YYNGEE. The CDR3 spans 13 residues. The CDR3 coding sequence is TGTGCCAGCAGCCCCCAGGGTAACACTGAAGCTTTCTTT. Translated, it gives CASSPQGNTEAFF.

The V call is TRBV6-2 or TRBV6-3, the J call TRBJ2-5; D possibly corresponds to TRBD2 (6 bases). The length of the CDR3 is 14 residues. The V gene's germline CDR1 is MNHEY and CDR2 SVGEGT. The V gene lost 2 bases and the J gene lost 5 bases, with 12 bases spanning the gap. CDR3 DNA: TGTGCCAGCAGTTACGGAGGGGACGGGGAGACCCAGTACTTC. Translating gives CASSYGGDGETQYF.

The V call is TRBV19, the J call TRBJ1-2; perhaps TRBD1 as D (6 bases). This CDR3 comprises 15 residues. V was clipped by 10 bases and J by 3 bases, with 21 bases between them. CDR1 and CDR2 from the germline V gene are LNHDA and SQIVND (reference sequence). The CDR3 protein is CATQPTGTQDYGYTF. The CDR3 bases are TGTGCCACCCAACCCACAGGGACCCAAGACTATGGCTACACCTTC.

The V call is TRBV12-3 or TRBV12-4, the J call TRBJ2-1; D gene ambiguous. This CDR3 contains 12 residues. Deletions cut 10 bases from V and 9 bases from J, with 16 bases between. In DNA, the CDR3 is TGTGCCACCCGTACACCACGAGGTGAGCAGTTCTTC. Residues: CATRTPRGEQFF.

This clone was counted once. The same CDR3 is also encoded by other DNA sequences in this sample. CDR3: CASSYLGGTYEQYF. The CDR3 DNA is TGTGCCAGCAGTTACTTAGGAGGTACCTACGAGCAGTACTTC. The chain employs TRBV6-2 or TRBV6-3 and TRBJ2-7, with D possibly being TRBD2 (5 bases). CDR3 length: 14 residues. Trimming removed 1 base at V and 2 bases at J, with 9 bases between. CDR1 is MNHEY and CDR2 is SVGEGT in the germline V gene.

This clone came up once. CDR3 DNA sequence: TGTGCCAGCAGAGCGACAGGGGGCGAGCCCCAGCATTTT. Translation: CASRATGGEPQHF. The chain couples TRBV12-3 or TRBV12-4 to TRBJ1-5, with 10 bases fitting TRBD1. J was trimmed by 8 bases and V by 6 bases; bases with no gene match: 4. The CDR3 is 13 amino acids.

The rearrangement links TRBV11-2 to TRBJ2-3; no definite D call. CDR1 and CDR2 (germline): SGHAT, FQNNGV. The CDR3 is made up of 14 amino acids. The V end lost 7 bases, the J end lost 2 bases, and 13 bases lay between the germline ends. The CDR3 sequence: CASNQQLTTDTQYF. The CDR3 coding sequence is TGTGCCAGCAACCAACAGCTAACCACAGATACGCAGTATTTT.

Only a few counts were recorded for this clone. This chain joins TRBV5-1 and TRBJ2-3, with 8 bases that match TRBD1. The CDR3 consists of 15 residues. Germline V CDR1 and CDR2: SGHRS, YFSETQ. The V and J ends lost 0 bases and 5 bases, in that order; junction bases with no gene match: 5. In nucleotides, the CDR3 is TGCGCCAGCAGCTTGGGAGGACAGGGTCTAGATACGCAGTATTTT. Its translation: CASSLGGQGLDTQYF.

In this sample, this clone turned up once. V usage is TRBV28 and J usage is TRBJ1-6; a possible D gene is TRBD1 (5 bases). CDR1 MDHEN and CDR2 SYDVKM come from the germline V gene. The germline V and J ends were trimmed by 3 bases and 7 bases, with 13 bases remaining between them. This CDR3 has 15 amino acids. CDR3 bases: TGTGCCAGCAGTTTGGAGACAAGGGGAAATTCACCCCTCCACTTT. Its protein is CASSLETRGNSPLHF. The full variable domain, its missing parts supplied by reference TRBV28 and TRBJ1-6, is DVKVTQSSRYLVKRTGEKVFLECVQDMDHENMFWYRQDPGLGLRLIYFSYDVKMKEKGDIPEGYSVSREKKERFSLILESASTNQTSMYLCASSLETRGNSPLHFGNGTRLTVT.

This chain links TRBV11-3 with TRBJ1-6; 10 nucleotides match TRBD1. Germline trimming cut 5 bases from V and 10 bases from J; bases unmatched to any gene: 8. The CDR3 extends over 15 amino acids. The germline CDR1 and CDR2 sequences are SGHNT and YENEEA. DNA of the CDR3: TGTGCCAGCAGCGGCGTAGGGACAGGGGCCTCACCCCTCCACTTT. Protein sequence: CASSGVGTGASPLHF. Using reference TRBV11-3 and TRBJ1-6 for the parts outside the CDR3, the full variable domain is EAGVVQSPRYKIIEKKQPVAFWCNPISGHNTLYWYLQNLGQGPELLIRYENEEAVDDSQLPKDRFSAERLKGVDSTLKIQPAELGDSAVYLCASSGVGTGASPLHFGNGTRLTVT.

The chain has TRBV11-2 and TRBJ2-1; 15 nucleotides align to TRBD2. V was pared by 5 bases and J by 4 bases, with 12 bases of the junction left unmatched. Germline V gene lookup returns CDR1 SGHAT and CDR2 FQNNGV. This CDR3 is built from 19 residues. In nucleotides, the CDR3 is TGTGCCAGCAGCCGGACTAGCGGGGGGGACCGGCCCCTTTACAATGAGCAGTTCTTC. Its translation is CASSRTSGGDRPLYNEQFF.

This rearrangement joins TRBV6-5 to TRBJ1-4; D possibly corresponds to TRBD1 (6 bases). Germline assignment: CDR1 MNHEY and CDR2 SVGAGI. This CDR3 spans 14 amino acids. V dropped 5 bases and J dropped 3 bases, with 10 bases sitting between them. Here the CDR3 reads CASSQQGPNEKLFF. For the CDR3, the DNA is TGTGCCAGCAGTCAACAGGGTCCTAATGAAAAACTGTTTTTT.

The chain employs TRBV5-1 and TRBJ2-1; D is perhaps TRBD2 (6 bases). From germline, CDR1 is SGHRS and CDR2 YFSETQ. The V gene lost 3 bases and the J gene lost 10 bases, with 17 bases spanning the gap. This CDR3 has 14 residues. The CDR3 is CASSYGVLASEQFF. The CDR3, as DNA: TGCGCCAGCAGCTATGGGGTCCTAGCGAGCGAGCAGTTCTTC.

This clone was seen a few times. Additional DNA sequences in this sample encode the identical CDR3. The chain recombines TRBV12-3 or TRBV12-4 with TRBJ2-7; D is unresolved. Trimming removed 3 bases at V and 3 bases at J, with 6 bases between. The CDR3 runs to 12 residues. CDR3 loop: CASSLRFYEQYF. CDR3 in DNA: TGTGCCAGCAGTTTGAGATTCTACGAGCAGTACTTC.

The J gene is TRBJ2-6, the V gene TRBV29-1; D is possibly TRBD1 (5 bases). The ends were cut back, 6 bases at V and 0 bases at J, with 18 bases in the middle. There are 17 residues in the CDR3. Germline V CDR1 and CDR2: SQVTM, ANQGSEA. CDR3 sequence: CSVLYRTETSGANVLTF. The CDR3 bases are TGCAGCGTCCTATACAGGACGGAAACCTCTGGGGCCAACGTCCTGACTTTC.

This clone has a handful of counts. The chain carries TRBV7-9 and TRBJ1-1; 7 bases line up with TRBD1. Losses at the gene ends were 5 bases for V and 11 bases for J; bases not matched to a gene: 5. Germline V CDR1 and CDR2: SEHNR, FQNEAQ (reference sequence). The CDR3 extends over 11 amino acids. For the CDR3, the DNA is TGTGCCAGCAGCGGGGACAGTATGGCTTTCTTT. This sequence encodes CASSGDSMAFF.